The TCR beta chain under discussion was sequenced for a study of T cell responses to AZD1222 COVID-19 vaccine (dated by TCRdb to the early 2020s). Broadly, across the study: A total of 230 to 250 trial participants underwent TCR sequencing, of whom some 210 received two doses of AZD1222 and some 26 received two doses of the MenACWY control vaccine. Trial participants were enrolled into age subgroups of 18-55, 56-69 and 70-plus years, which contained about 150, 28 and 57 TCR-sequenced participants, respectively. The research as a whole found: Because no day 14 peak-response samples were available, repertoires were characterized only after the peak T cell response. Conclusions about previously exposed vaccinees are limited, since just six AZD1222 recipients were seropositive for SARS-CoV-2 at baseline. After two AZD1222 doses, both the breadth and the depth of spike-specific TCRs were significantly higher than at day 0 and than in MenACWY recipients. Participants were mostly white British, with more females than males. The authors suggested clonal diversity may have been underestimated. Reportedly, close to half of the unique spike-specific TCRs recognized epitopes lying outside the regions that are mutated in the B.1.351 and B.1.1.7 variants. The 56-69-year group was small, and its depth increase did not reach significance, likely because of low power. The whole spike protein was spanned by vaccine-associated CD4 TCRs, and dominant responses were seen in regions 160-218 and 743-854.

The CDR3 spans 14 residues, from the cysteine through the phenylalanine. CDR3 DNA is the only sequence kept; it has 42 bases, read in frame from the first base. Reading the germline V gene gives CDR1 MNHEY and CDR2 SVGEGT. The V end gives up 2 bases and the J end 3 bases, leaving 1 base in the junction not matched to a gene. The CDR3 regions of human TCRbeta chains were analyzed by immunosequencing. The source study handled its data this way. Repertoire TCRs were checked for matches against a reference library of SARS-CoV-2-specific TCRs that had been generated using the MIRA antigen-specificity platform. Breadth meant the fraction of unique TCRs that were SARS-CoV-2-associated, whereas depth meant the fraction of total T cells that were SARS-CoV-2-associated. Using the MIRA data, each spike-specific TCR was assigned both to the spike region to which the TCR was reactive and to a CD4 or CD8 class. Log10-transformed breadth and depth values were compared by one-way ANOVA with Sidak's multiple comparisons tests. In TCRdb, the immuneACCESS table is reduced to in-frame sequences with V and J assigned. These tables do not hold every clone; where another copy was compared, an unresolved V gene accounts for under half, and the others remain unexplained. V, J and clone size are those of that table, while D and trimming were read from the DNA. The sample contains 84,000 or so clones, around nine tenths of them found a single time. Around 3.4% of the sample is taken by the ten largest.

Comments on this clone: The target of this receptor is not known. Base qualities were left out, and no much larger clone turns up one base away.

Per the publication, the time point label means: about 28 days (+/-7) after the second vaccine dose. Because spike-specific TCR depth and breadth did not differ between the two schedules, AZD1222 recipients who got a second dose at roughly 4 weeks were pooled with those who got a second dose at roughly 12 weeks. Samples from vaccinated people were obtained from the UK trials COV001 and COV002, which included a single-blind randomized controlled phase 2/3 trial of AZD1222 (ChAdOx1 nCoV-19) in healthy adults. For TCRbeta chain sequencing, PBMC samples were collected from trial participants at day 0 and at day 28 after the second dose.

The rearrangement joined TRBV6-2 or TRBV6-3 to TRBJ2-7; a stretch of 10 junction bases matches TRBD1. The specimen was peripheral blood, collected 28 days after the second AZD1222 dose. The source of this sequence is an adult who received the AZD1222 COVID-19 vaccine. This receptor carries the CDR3 CASSYRDRGYEQYF. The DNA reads TGTGCCAGCAGTTACCGGGACAGGGGCTACGAGCAGTACTTC.